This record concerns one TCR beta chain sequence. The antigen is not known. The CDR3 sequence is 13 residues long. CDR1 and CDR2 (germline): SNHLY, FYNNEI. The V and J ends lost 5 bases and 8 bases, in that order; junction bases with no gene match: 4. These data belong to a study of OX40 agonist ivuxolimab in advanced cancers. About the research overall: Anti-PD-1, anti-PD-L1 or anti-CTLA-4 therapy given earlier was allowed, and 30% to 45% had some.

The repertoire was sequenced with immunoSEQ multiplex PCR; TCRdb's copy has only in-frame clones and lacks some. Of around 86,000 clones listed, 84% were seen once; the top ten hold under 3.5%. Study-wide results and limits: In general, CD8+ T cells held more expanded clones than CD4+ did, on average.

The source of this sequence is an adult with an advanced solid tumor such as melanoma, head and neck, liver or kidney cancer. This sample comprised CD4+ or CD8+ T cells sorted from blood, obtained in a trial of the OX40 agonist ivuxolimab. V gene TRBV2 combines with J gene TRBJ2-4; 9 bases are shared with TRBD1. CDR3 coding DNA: TGTGCCAGCAGTAAGGGACAGGGATACATTCAGTACTTC. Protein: CASSKGQGYIQYF.